One sample yielded the 8 T cell receptor beta chains listed below, sequenced in a study of blood T cell repertoires in COVID-19. Some clones are missing from TCRdb's copy, which holds only in-frame ones; the method was immunoSEQ multiplex PCR. The sample lists under 300,000 clones; more than 75% were seen once. What was sequenced was peripheral blood. The receptor source for this set is an elderly man with acute or convalescent COVID-19.

V is TRBV5-1 and J is TRBJ2-1, with TRBD2 matching over 10 bases. CDR3 length: 13 amino acids. Unmatched junction bases numbered 8, after V lost 5 bases and J lost 12 bases. CDR1 is SGHRS and CDR2 is YFSETQ in the germline V gene. CDR3 nucleotides: TGCGCCAGCAGTTACGGGACTAGCGCGTCGCAGTTCTTC. Its protein is CASSYGTSASQFF.

The chain employs TRBV11-3 and TRBJ2-2; TRBD2 might be the D (5 bases). The CDR3 sequence is 17 residues long. Germline CDR1 and CDR2: SGHNT and YENEEA. Trimming pared 5 bases from V and 4 bases from J, leaving 20 bases between. In DNA form, the CDR3 reads TGTGCCAGCAGCCAAGGAGGTGGGCGTCGTAGCACCGGGGAGCTGTTTTTT. Translating gives CASSQGGGRRSTGELFF. The full variable domain, completed using reference TRBV11-3 and TRBJ2-2, is EAGVVQSPRYKIIEKKQPVAFWCNPISGHNTLYWYLQNLGQGPELLIRYENEEAVDDSQLPKDRFSAERLKGVDSTLKIQPAELGDSAVYLCASSQGGGRRSTGELFFGEGSRLTVL.

This clone was seen more than once but under ten times. The chain has TRBV6-5 and TRBJ1-1; 8 bases map to TRBD1. With 6 bases clipped from V and 3 bases from J, the junction kept 9 bases outside the gene matches. The V gene's germline CDR1 is MNHEY and CDR2 SVGAGI. The CDR3 extends over 15 amino acids. CDR3 sequence reads: CASRASDREYTEAFF. The DNA of the CDR3 is TGTGCCAGCAGGGCCTCGGACAGGGAGTACACTGAAGCTTTCTTT.

The rearrangement uses TRBV6-5 and TRBJ1-5; D is ambiguous. Trimming stripped 2 bases from V and 4 bases from J, with 6 bases between. Germline V gene sequence: CDR1 MNHEY, CDR2 SVGAGI. This CDR3 contains 13 residues. The CDR3 sequence is CASSYTRNQPQHF. The CDR3 DNA reads TGTGCCAGCAGTTACACCCGGAATCAGCCCCAGCATTTT.

The rearrangement uses TRBV19 and TRBJ2-3; TRBD1 matches 8 bases. The length of the CDR3 is 15 residues. Trimming cost V 3 bases and J 9 bases; bases outside gene matches: 11. Per the germline V gene, CDR1 is LNHDA and CDR2 is SQIVND (reference sequence). This CDR3 is CASSIVGQGIGTQYF. CDR3 DNA sequence: TGTGCCAGTAGTATTGTTGGACAGGGAATAGGCACGCAGTATTTT.

This chain joins TRBV5-1 and TRBJ2-3, with D perhaps TRBD2 (7 bases). This CDR3 has 13 residues. The V and J ends lost 5 bases and 6 bases respectively, with 13 bases between them. CDR1 is SGHRS and CDR2 is YFSETQ in the germline V gene. The CDR3 nucleotides read TGCGCCAGCAGTGGGGGGGGCTGGGATACGCAGTATTTT. This sequence encodes CASSGGGWDTQYF.

The chain links TRBV7-6 to TRBJ2-7, with 7 bases aligning to TRBD2. Unmatched junction bases numbered 16, after V lost 5 bases and J lost 6 bases. Germline assignment: CDR1 SGHVS and CDR2 FNYEAQ. The CDR3 extends over 16 amino acids. CDR3 residues: CASSLGLGLSFGEQYF. The CDR3 DNA sequence: TGTGCCAGCAGCCTCGGACTAGGGCTCTCCTTTGGCGAGCAGTACTTC. Full variable domain (missing parts from reference TRBV7-6 and TRBJ2-7): GAGVSQSPRYKVTKRGQDVALRCDPISGHVSLYWYRQALGQGPEFLTYFNYEAQQDKSGLPNDRFSAERPEGSISTLTIQRTEQRDSAMYRCASSLGLGLSFGEQYFGPGTRLTVT.

The chain joins TRBV6-4 to TRBJ1-6; a weak D match, TRBD1 (5 bases). This CDR3 is built from 15 residues. The V end lost 0 bases, the J end lost 3 bases, and 6 bases lay between the germline ends. Germline V gene data show CDR1 as MRHNA and CDR2 as SNTAGT. Here the CDR3 DNA reads TGTGCCAGCAGTGACTCAGGGGTCTATAATTCACCCCTCCACTTT. Its protein is CASSDSGVYNSPLHF.